This T cell receptor (beta chain) was observed in a study of regulatory T cells in long-lasting Graves disease (dated by TCRdb to 2020 to 2023). As for the study more broadly: Patients with newly diagnosed Graves' disease had been on antithyroid drugs for under 3 months. Peripheral blood TCR sequencing and RNA sequencing compared persistent Graves' disease patients with newly diagnosed Graves' disease patients. The study was registered as a clinical trial and conducted in China. A total of roughly 33 samples were covered by TCR sequencing, comprising some 13 persistent and approximately 20 newly diagnosed Graves' disease patients. Study-level results and caveats: Peripheral blood alone was examined, since thyroid tissue, which constituted the primary lesion, could not be accessed. TRBV28, TRBJ1-2 and TRBJ2-5 were preferentially used in persistent disease, while TRBV20-1 and TRBJ2-1 were favored in newly diagnosed disease. A larger number of public clonotypes was shared among persistent patients (approximately 2,500) than among newly diagnosed patients (around 880). Sequencing and analysis were restricted to the TCR beta chain. Persistent Graves' disease patients showed lower TCR Shannon entropy and fewer highly expanded clones than newly diagnosed patients, suggesting clonal expansion. The authors noted that the small sample size was a limitation that may lower accuracy.

Via the germline V gene, CDR1 is MDHEN and CDR2 SYDVKM. The germline ends are 10 bases apart after V is trimmed by 7 bases and J by 3 bases. CDR3 length: 14 amino acids, cysteine to phenylalanine. The kept DNA is CDR3 alone, 42 bases in frame from the first base. According to the study, the label for this sample's time point signals: newly diagnosed GD, antithyroid drugs for less than 3 months. For both TCR sequencing and RNA sequencing, RNA was extracted from PBMCs using TRIzol. The diagnosis of Graves' disease followed American Thyroid Association guidelines. Patients for the study were recruited at an endocrinology department in Xi'an, China. Each patient gave 7.5 to 10 milliliters of peripheral blood, collected in an EDTA anticoagulant tube. Ficoll Paque Plus density gradient separation was used to isolate PBMCs, and no additional T cell sorting was done. RNA quality was checked with an Agilent 2100 Bioanalyzer and agarose gel, and concentration with a NanoDrop 2000.

Comment on this clonotype: It has no known antigen specificity. Base-call qualities are not available, and no considerably larger clone is one nucleotide away.

Libraries were built with multiplex PCR. The reads were generated on an Illumina HiSeq 4000. TCR beta libraries were built with iRepertoire HTBI primers and Arm-PCR amplification of CDR3 regions. Before sequencing, the PCR products underwent gel purification. The source study handled its data this way. Gene usage analysis of CDR3 amino acid clonotypes used the 62 TRBV and 14 to 15 TRBJ segments found across samples. COPE and FqMerger were used to merge filtered high-quality paired reads into contigs. BLAST was used to align contigs to IMGT TRBV, TRBD and TRBJ reference genes, with CDR3 defined following IMGT. Any clonotype with a frequency above 0.1% was classified as a highly expanded clone. Repertoire diversity was measured by Shannon entropy, and V-J evenness by the Gini coefficient. Clonotypes shared by more than one individual were considered public. TCRdb trimmed public reads at Q25 via fastp, called clones via MiXCR and kept in-frame beta chains. Rows matching on CDR3 protein sequence are summarized as one entry with the most common DNA and genes. Here the V and J calls rest on TCRdb's processing, not on the authors' analysis. This sample comprises hundreds of thousands of distinct CDR3 sequences, approximately 15% of them detected only once. The ten largest make up about 27% of the sample.

This sample was also put to use in a study of T cells in Graves' hyperthyroidism and ophthalmopathy. According to the second study: Graves' hyperthyroidism was defined as stable when no progression to ophthalmopathy occurred over 18 months of follow-up. The hyperthyroidism patients were between 18 and 65 years old and newly diagnosed, with a disease duration of less than 2 months. Patients with uncontrolled infections, other autoimmune diseases, pregnancy or lactation were excluded. Diagnoses relied on clinical symptoms, serum thyroxine and TRAb, thyroid ultrasound and orbital computed tomography. The TCR CDR3 was subjected to a first round of RT-PCR using the HTBI primer set and the Qiagen OneStep RT-PCR kit. Most expanded thyroid clonotypes (frequency above 0.001) were also detected in blood, a finding suggesting that blood repertoires may reflect thyroid immune responses. In cross-validation, a model built on a 13 V-J signature told ophthalmopathy apart from stable hyperthyroidism with over 85% sensitivity and 81% to 82% specificity, and in testing the same model reached 80%/75%. In validation, the model predicted progression to ophthalmopathy a median of about 6 months before onset, with approximately 68% sensitivity and nearly 75% specificity. To identify TCR V-J signatures that set the groups apart, the researchers used a discovery cohort of about a hundred patients, made up of 43 with Graves' ophthalmopathy and 55 to 65 with stable Graves' hyperthyroidism. An independent validation cohort of 18 to 20 hyperthyroidism patients and about 16 patients who later progressed to ophthalmopathy tested prospective prediction of ophthalmopathy. The roughly 94 discovery patients were randomly split 7:3 into training and test sets. The study also compared thyroid tissue and blood T-cell repertoires from about 6 Graves' hyperthyroidism patients. Following sampling, methimazole starting at 30 mg daily was given to hyperthyroidism patients, and high-dose intravenous methylprednisolone was given to ophthalmopathy patients. Libraries were constructed in a second round of multiplex PCR, after which size selection and purification were performed. The libraries were sequenced on an Illumina HiSeq2000 using paired-end 100 bp reads. SOAPnuke was used to process the raw data, with reads discarded if the reads contained adapters or uncalled bases, had a mean Phred below 15, or lacked an exact constant-primer or identifier match. High-quality paired reads were merged using COPE v1.2.5, and each unique nucleotide sequence was defined as a clonotype. Clonotypes were aligned to IMGT TRBV, TRBD and TRBJ reference segments using MiTCR v1.1. The analysis included only V-J combinations with a frequency above 0.0001, which together covered 98% to 99.2% of the repertoires. A TCS score was defined as the ratio of F50 (clonal expansion) to E x V (chaos), with BLOSUM62-based TCRdist applied between CDR3 peptides within each V-J. Welch's t-statistics and random forest reduced just over 500 V-J features to fewer than 15, which were used in a naive Bayes classifier (R e1071). Sample size was not statistically predetermined, and investigators were not blinded to group allocation. The paper reports TCR Vbeta CDR3 sequencing of some 140 peripheral blood samples: 43 ophthalmopathy, under 85 hyperthyroidism and 17 progressor patients.

The sample in question was peripheral blood mononuclear cells (PBMCs), obtained at new diagnosis, from a patient treated with antithyroid drugs. The sequence was collected from a man aged 40-49 years with Graves disease. Donor details come from another sample of the same person, matched by shared clones. The receptor chain draws on TRBV28 and TRBJ1-6; the D gene is not confidently resolved. The CDR3 region has the sequence CASTLGYYNSPLHF. Here is the DNA: TGTGCCAGCACCTTGGGGTACTATAATTCACCCCTCCACTTT.